This is a list of T cell receptor beta chains from one sample in a study of CD8 T cells in Susac syndrome. TCRdb redid the calling of the immunoSEQ multiplex PCR reads with MiXCR, one entry per CDR3 protein. The table lists about 150,000 distinct CDR3 sequences, around 96% of them singletons. Sample: CD4+ T cells from PBMCs. These TCRs come from a human donor with Susac syndrome. CDR3s include the opening cysteine and the closing phenylalanine or tryptophan. A D gene is named only where the DNA matches it firmly. Expanded clones get a size class; other rows say once, few or many, or leave the size out.

d_gene: .; j_gene: TRBJ2-1; v_gene: TRBV2; abundance: .; CDR3nt: TGTGCCAGCAAGAGGGGGGACAATGAGCAGTTCTTC; CDR3aa: CASKRGDNEQFF
d_gene: TRBD1; j_gene: TRBJ1-2; v_gene: TRBV12-3/TRBV12-4; abundance: .; CDR3nt: TGTGCCAGCAGTACCCAGGGGGCGCGGGGCTACACCTTC; CDR3aa: CASSTQGARGYTF
d_gene: .; j_gene: TRBJ2-7; v_gene: TRBV6-5; abundance: .; CDR3nt: TGTGCCAGCGCAGGAATATCCTACGAGCAGTACTTC; CDR3aa: CASAGISYEQYF
d_gene: .; j_gene: TRBJ2-1; v_gene: TRBV16; abundance: .; CDR3nt: TGTGCCAGCAGCCAATCGGGTCGATACTCCTACAATGAGCAGTTCTTC; CDR3aa: CASSQSGRYSYNEQFF
d_gene: .; j_gene: TRBJ2-1; v_gene: TRBV6-5; abundance: once; CDR3nt: TGTGCCAGCAGGATCGGGGGCGTCCGGGGCAATGAGCAGTTCTTC; CDR3aa: CASRIGGVRGNEQFF
d_gene: .; j_gene: TRBJ1-2; v_gene: TRBV6-5; abundance: .; CDR3nt: TGTGCCAGCAGTCAGGGGAATGGCTACACCTTC; CDR3aa: CASSQGNGYTF
d_gene: .; j_gene: TRBJ2-4; v_gene: TRBV20-1; abundance: .; CDR3nt: TGCAGTCCTCGGTTGCTAGCCAAAAACATTCAGTACTTC; CDR3aa: CSPRLLAKNIQYF
d_gene: .; j_gene: TRBJ2-7; v_gene: TRBV11-1; abundance: .; CDR3nt: TGTGCCAGCAGCCCAGACCTAGGGGGGGAGCAGTACTTC; CDR3aa: CASSPDLGGEQYF
d_gene: TRBD1; j_gene: TRBJ1-4; v_gene: TRBV29-1; abundance: once; CDR3nt: TGCAGCGTGGCCGACAGGGGATTGAAAAAACTGTTTTTT; CDR3aa: CSVADRGLKKLFF
d_gene: .; j_gene: TRBJ1-2; v_gene: TRBV25-1; abundance: .; CDR3nt: TGTGCCAGCAGCCTTGGGGATGGCTACACCTTC; CDR3aa: CASSLGDGYTF
d_gene: TRBD1; j_gene: TRBJ2-7; v_gene: TRBV7-2; abundance: .; CDR3nt: TGTGCCAGCAGCCCAGGACAGGGAGGCGAGCAGTACTTC; CDR3aa: CASSPGQGGEQYF
d_gene: .; j_gene: TRBJ2-1; v_gene: TRBV29-1; abundance: .; CDR3nt: TGCAGCGTACCCCCAGGGGAGGCCTACAATGAGCAGTTCTTC; CDR3aa: CSVPPGEAYNEQFF
d_gene: TRBD1; j_gene: TRBJ2-1; v_gene: TRBV5-6; abundance: .; CDR3nt: TGTGCCAGCAGCACAATCGGGGACAGGGGGTACAATGAGCAGTTCTTC; CDR3aa: CASSTIGDRGYNEQFF
d_gene: TRBD1; j_gene: TRBJ2-7; v_gene: TRBV20-1; abundance: .; CDR3nt: TGCAGTGCTGAACCCCGGACAGGGGACTTGTACGAGCAGTACTTC; CDR3aa: CSAEPRTGDLYEQYF
d_gene: .; j_gene: TRBJ2-1; v_gene: TRBV7-3; abundance: once; CDR3nt: TGTGCCAGCAGCTCTGACGGGGTTCTAGATGAGCAGTTCTTC; CDR3aa: CASSSDGVLDEQFF